The clone carrying this TCR beta chain appeared a few times. This record belongs to a study of post-analysis software for immune sequencing data. Incorporated into the TCR beta cDNA libraries were unique molecular identifiers, which served to reduce PCR and sequencing biases. In TCRdb, the PCR reads were re-called with MiXCR into one record per CDR3 protein. The sample shows about 820,000 distinct CDR3 sequences, about 57% of them seen only once. Input material: blood. This clonotype was obtained from a girl aged 5-17 years with multiple sclerosis.

The CDR3 coding sequence is TGCAGCGTTGGTGCCAGGGGGCAAGAAAAACTGTTTTTT. It translates to CSVGARGQEKLFF. The chain links TRBV29-1 to TRBJ1-4, with 8 bases that match TRBD1. The V and J ends lost 4 bases and 8 bases, in that order; junction bases with no gene match: 6. Germline V CDR1 and CDR2: SQVTM, ANQGSEA. The length of the CDR3 is 13 residues.